The 10 T cell receptor beta chains below come from one sample, sequenced in a study of T cells in Graves' hyperthyroidism and ophthalmopathy. Authors of the study amplified TCR beta CDR3 regions from RNA transcripts. The HTBI primer set was used in a first-round RT-PCR of the TCR CDR3. In TCRdb, the multiplex PCR reads were re-called with MiXCR into one record per CDR3 protein. This table holds under 300,000 distinct CDR3 sequences, roughly 15% found once. Sample: blood. All receptors come from a woman aged 40 to 50 with Graves' hyperthyroidism that later progressed to Graves' ophthalmopathy.

The chain has TRBV30 and TRBJ1-2, with a tentative D call TRBD1 (5 bases). The CDR3 is made up of 12 amino acids. Trimming took 1 base from V and 4 from J, leaving 7 bases between them. Germline CDR1 and CDR2: GTSNPN and SVGIG (reference sequence). This chain's CDR3 is CAWSGGTYGYTF. The CDR3 nucleotides are TGTGCCTGGAGTGGTGGGACCTATGGCTACACCTTC.

This clonotype was seen ten or more times. The chain has TRBV27 and TRBJ2-1; D perhaps matches TRBD2 (6 bases). The CDR3 is made up of 14 amino acids. V lost 6 bases, J lost 4 bases, and 13 bases lay in between. The germline CDR1 and CDR2 sequences are MNHEY and SMNVEV (reference sequence). The chain's CDR3 is CASSSGLKYNEQFF. The CDR3 region has the DNA TGTGCCAGCAGCTCGGGACTTAAATACAATGAGCAGTTCTTC.

The chain combines TRBV28 with TRBJ1-2; 10 bases map to TRBD1. CDR1 is MDHEN, CDR2 SYDVKM, per germline. With 6 bases clipped from V and 6 bases from J, the junction kept 4 bases outside the gene matches. This CDR3 is built from 13 residues. The CDR3 here is CASRTDRGDGYTF. The CDR3 nucleotides read TGTGCCAGCAGGACGGACAGGGGGGATGGCTACACCTTC.

CDR3: CASQVEYYGYTF. CDR3 bases: TGTGCCAGTCAAGTCGAATACTATGGCTACACCTTC. The gene calls are TRBV2 and TRBJ1-2, with no clear D. With 9 bases removed from V and 3 bases from J, the gap between germline ends came to 11 bases. This CDR3 has 12 amino acids. Looked up from germline, CDR1 is SNHLY and CDR2 is FYNNEI.

The table lists this clonotype with many counts. This rearrangement joins TRBV5-5 to TRBJ2-5; no reliable D call. The V end was cut by 5 bases, the J end by 0 bases, with 11 bases between. The length of the CDR3 is 14 residues. Germline loops: CDR1 SGHKS, CDR2 YYEKEE (reference sequence). CDR3 DNA sequence: TGTGCCAGCAGATACAGCTTCGACCAAGAGACCCAGTACTTC. It translates to CASRYSFDQETQYF.

This clonotype came up many times. The chain is built from TRBV6-5 and TRBJ2-7; D perhaps matches TRBD2 (7 bases). The CDR3 runs to 19 residues. Germline values: CDR1 MNHEY, CDR2 SVGAGI. V was cut by 0 bases and J by 4 bases, with 25 bases left in between. CDR3 bases: TGTGCCAGCAGTTACTCGGGGGCGGGAGTCGAAACGGGGGAATACGAGCAGTACTTC. This translates into CASSYSGAGVETGEYEQYF.

The rearrangement uses TRBV12-5 and TRBJ2-5; 8 nucleotides agree with TRBD2. CDR3 length equals 14 residues. Germline V gene lookup returns CDR1 LGHNT and CDR2 FRNRAP. V shed 3 bases, J shed 7 bases, and the junction held 7 bases outside the gene matches. CDR3 region: CASGFSAGDGTQYF. As DNA, the CDR3 is TGTGCTAGTGGTTTTTCAGCGGGAGATGGGACCCAGTACTTC.

This clonotype was observed a few times. This rearrangement joins TRBV20-1 to TRBJ2-7; D is ambiguous. The CDR3 runs 16 residues. Trimming shortened V by 0 bases and J by 3 bases, and 18 bases separated the two germline ends. Germline CDR1 and CDR2: DFQATT and SNEGSKA (reference sequence). In DNA form, the CDR3 reads TGCAGTGCTAGAGACCCAAATAGCCCGAATTACTACGAGCAGTACTTC. It is translated as CSARDPNSPNYYEQYF.

This clonotype was seen a few times. One base away lies a much larger clone, so this may be a sequencing read error. This rearrangement joins TRBV29-1 to TRBJ2-3; 13 bases fit TRBD2. CDR1 is SQVTM and CDR2 is ANQGSEA in the germline V gene. This CDR3 comprises 17 residues. CDR3: CGVLGLRLAGGADTQYF. CDR3 nucleotide sequence: TGCGGCGTCTTGGGGTTACGACTAGCGGGAGGCGCAGATACGCAGTATTTT.

The chain carries TRBV6-1 and TRBJ2-7; 7 nucleotides line up with TRBD2. This CDR3 is built from 13 residues. Germline V CDR1 and CDR2: MNHNS, SASEGT. With 1 base clipped from V and 5 bases from J, the junction kept 2 bases outside the gene matches. The CDR3 DNA reads as TGTGCCAGCAGTGAAGGGGGGGGTCACGAGCAGTACTTC. This translates into CASSEGGGHEQYF.